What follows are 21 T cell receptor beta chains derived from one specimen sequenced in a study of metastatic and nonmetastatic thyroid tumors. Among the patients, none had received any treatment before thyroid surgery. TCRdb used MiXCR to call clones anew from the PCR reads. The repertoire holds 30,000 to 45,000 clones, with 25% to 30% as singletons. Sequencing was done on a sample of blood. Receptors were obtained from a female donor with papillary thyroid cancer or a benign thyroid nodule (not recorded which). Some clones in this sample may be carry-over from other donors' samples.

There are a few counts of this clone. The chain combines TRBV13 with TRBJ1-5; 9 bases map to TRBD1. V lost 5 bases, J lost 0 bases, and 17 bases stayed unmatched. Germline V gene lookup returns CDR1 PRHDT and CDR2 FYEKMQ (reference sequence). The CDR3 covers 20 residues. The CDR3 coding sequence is TGTGCCAGCAGCGCCCTTGGGGACAGGGTGCGCCGAGATAGCAATCAGCCCCAGCATTTT. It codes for CASSALGDRVRRDSNQPQHF.

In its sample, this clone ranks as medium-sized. As DNA, the CDR3 is TGTGCCAGCAGTCCAGGACAGGGGGCGTCCTATGGCTACACCTTC. It yields the protein CASSPGQGASYGYTF. The rearrangement links TRBV6-2 or TRBV6-3 to TRBJ1-2, with 11 bases lining up with TRBD1. The germline CDR1 and CDR2 sequences are MNHEY and SVGEGT. The CDR3 contains 15 residues. Losses at the gene ends were 5 bases for V and 4 bases for J; bases not matched to a gene: 6.

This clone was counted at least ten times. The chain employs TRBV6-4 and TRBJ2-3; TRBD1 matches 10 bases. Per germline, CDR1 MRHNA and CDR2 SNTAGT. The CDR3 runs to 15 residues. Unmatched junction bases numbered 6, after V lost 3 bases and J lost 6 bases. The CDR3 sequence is CASSDGTGERDTQYF. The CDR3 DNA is TGTGCCAGCAGTGATGGGACAGGGGAGCGGGATACGCAGTATTTT.

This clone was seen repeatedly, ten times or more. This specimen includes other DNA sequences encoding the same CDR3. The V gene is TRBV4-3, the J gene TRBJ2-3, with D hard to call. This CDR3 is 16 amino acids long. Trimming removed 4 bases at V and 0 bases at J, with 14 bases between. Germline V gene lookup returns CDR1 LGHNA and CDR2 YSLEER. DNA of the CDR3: TGCGCCAGCAGCCTAAAAGTCGTACTCAGCACAGATACGCAGTATTTT. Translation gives CASSLKVVLSTDTQYF.

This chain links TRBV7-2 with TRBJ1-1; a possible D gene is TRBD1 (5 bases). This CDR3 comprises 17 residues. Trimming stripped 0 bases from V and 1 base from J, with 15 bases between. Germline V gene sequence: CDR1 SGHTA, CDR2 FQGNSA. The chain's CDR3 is CASSLAPAGPGNTEAFF. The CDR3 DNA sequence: TGTGCCAGCAGCTTAGCCCCGGCAGGGCCGGGGAACACTGAAGCTTTCTTT. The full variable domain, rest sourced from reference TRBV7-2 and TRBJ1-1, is GAGVSQSPSNKVTEKGKDVELRCDPISGHTALYWYRQSLGQGLEFLIYFQGNSAPDKSGLPSDRFSAERTGGSVSTLTIQRTQQEDSAVYLCASSLAPAGPGNTEAFFGQGTRLTVV.

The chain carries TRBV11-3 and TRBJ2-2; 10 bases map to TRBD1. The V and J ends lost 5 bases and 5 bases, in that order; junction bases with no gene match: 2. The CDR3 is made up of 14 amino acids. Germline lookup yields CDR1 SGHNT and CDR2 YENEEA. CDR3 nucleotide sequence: TGTGCCAGCAGCATGGACAGGGGGACCGGGGAGCTGTTTTTT. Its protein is CASSMDRGTGELFF.

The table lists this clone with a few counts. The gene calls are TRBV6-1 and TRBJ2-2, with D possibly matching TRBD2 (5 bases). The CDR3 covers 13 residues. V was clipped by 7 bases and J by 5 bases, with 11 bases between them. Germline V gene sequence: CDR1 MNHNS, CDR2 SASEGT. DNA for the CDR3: TGTGCCAGCATCCAGCCGGGAACCGGGGAGCTGTTTTTT. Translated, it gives CASIQPGTGELFF.

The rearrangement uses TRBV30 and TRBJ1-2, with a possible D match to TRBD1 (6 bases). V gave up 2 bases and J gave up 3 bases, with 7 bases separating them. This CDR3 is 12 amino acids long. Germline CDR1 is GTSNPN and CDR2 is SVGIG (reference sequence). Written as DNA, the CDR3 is TGTGCCTGGAGTCCAGGGGACTATGGCTACACCTTC. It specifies CAWSPGDYGYTF. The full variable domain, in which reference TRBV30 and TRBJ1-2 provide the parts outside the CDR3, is SQTIHQWPATLVQPVGSPLSLECTVEGTSNPNLYWYRQAAGRGLQLLFYSVGIGQISSEVPQNLSASRPQDRQFILSSKKLLLSDSGFYLCAWSPGDYGYTFGSGTRLTVV.

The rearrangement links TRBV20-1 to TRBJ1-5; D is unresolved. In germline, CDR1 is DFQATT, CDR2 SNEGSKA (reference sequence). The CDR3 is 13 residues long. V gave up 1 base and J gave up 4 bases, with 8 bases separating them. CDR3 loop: CSARGQNNQPQHF. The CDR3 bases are TGCAGTGCTAGAGGGCAGAATAATCAGCCCCAGCATTTT.

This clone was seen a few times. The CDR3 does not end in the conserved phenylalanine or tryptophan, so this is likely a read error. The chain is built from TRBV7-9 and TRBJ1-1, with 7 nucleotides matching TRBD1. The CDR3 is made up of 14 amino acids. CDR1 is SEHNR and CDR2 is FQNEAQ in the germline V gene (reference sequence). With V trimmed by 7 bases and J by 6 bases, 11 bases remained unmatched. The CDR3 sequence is CASTPDRFLSEAFL. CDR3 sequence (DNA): TGTGCCAGCACCCCGGACAGGTTCTTATCTGAAGCTTTCCTT.

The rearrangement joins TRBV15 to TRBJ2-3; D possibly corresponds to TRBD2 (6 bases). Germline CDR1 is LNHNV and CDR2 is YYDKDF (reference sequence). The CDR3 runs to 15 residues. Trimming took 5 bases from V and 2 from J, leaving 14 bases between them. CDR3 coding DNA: TGTGCCACCAGCGGCGGGGCGGCCCCCACAGATACGCAGTATTTT. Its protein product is CATSGGAAPTDTQYF.

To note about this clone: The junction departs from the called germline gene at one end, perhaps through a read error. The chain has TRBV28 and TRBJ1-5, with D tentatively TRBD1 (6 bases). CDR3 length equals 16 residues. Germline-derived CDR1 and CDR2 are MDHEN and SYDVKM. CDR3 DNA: TGTGCCAGCCTTCCAAAGGGGGAGCTGAGCAATCAGCCCAAGCATTTT. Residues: CASLPKGELSNQPKHF.

The CDR3 loop reads CASSLAGWWGGNEQFF. The CDR3 DNA reads as TGCGCCAGCAGCTTGGCCGGGTGGTGGGGGGGCAATGAGCAGTTCTTC. The V gene is TRBV5-1, the J gene TRBJ2-1; 7 nucleotides match TRBD2. The CDR3 runs to 16 residues. The trim removed 0 bases at V and 6 bases at J, leaving 9 bases unmatched. The germline CDR1 and CDR2 sequences are SGHRS and YFSETQ.

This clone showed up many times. CDR3 bases: TGCGCCAGCAGCCTTGGGGGACGGAGTAACACTGAAGCTTTCTTT. Translating it yields CASSLGGRSNTEAFF. The chain uses TRBV5-1 and TRBJ1-1; possibly TRBD1 for D (5 bases). CDR3 length: 15 residues. CDR1 is SGHRS, CDR2 YFSETQ, per germline. Trimming took off 4 bases at V and 2 bases at J, with 15 bases between the two ends. Supplemented by reference TRBV5-1 and TRBJ1-1, the full variable domain reads KAGVTQTPRYLIKTRGQQVTLSCSPISGHRSVSWYQQTPGQGLQFLFEYFSETQRNKGNFPGRFSGRQFSNSRSEMNVSTLELGDSALYLCASSLGGRSNTEAFFGQGTRLTVV.

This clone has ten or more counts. The CDR3 region has the DNA TGTGCCAGCAGTTCGGGGTGGCTTAATGAAAAACTGTTTTTT. Its translation: CASSSGWLNEKLFF. This chain uses TRBV27 with TRBJ1-4; no clear D. The CDR3 is made up of 14 amino acids. CDR1 MNHEY and CDR2 SMNVEV come from the germline V gene (reference sequence). Trimming shortened V by 4 bases and J by 4 bases, and 10 bases separated the two germline ends. The full variable domain, completed using reference TRBV27 and TRBJ1-4, is EAQVTQNPRYLITVTGKKLTVTCSQNMNHEYMSWYRQDPGLGLRQIYYSMNVEVTDKGDVPEGYKVSRKEKRNFPLILESPSPNQTSLYFCASSSGWLNEKLFFGSGTQLSVL.

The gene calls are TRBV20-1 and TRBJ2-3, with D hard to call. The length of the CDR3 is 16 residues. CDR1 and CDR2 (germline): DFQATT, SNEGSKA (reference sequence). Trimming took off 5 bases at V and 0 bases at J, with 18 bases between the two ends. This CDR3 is CSARRRRLSSTDTQYF. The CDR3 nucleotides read TGCAGTGCTCGCCGACGTCGCCTATCTAGCACAGATACGCAGTATTTT.

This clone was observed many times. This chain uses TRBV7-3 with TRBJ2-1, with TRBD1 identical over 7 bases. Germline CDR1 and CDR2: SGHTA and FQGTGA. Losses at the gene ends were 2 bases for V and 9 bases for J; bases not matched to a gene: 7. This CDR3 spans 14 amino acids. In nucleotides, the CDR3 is TGTGCCAGCAGCTTAGGAAACAGGGGTGCTGAGCAGTTCTTC. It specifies CASSLGNRGAEQFF.

DNA for the CDR3: TGTGCCAGCAGCTTTAGCGGGAAGGACGCTGAGCAGTTCTTC. This encodes CASSFSGKDAEQFF. This chain connects TRBV7-2 to TRBJ2-5; 8 nucleotides agree with TRBD2. Gene TRBJ2-1 matches the end of the DNA better, so the J call may be wrong. There are 14 residues in the CDR3. Germline V gives CDR1 SGHTA, CDR2 FQGNSA.

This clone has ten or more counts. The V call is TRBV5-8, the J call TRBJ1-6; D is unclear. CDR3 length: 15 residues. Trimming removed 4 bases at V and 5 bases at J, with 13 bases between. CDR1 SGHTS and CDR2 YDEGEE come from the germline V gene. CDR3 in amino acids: CASSRGGFHNSPLHF. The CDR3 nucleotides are TGTGCCAGCAGCCGGGGTGGGTTCCATAATTCACCCCTCCACTTT.

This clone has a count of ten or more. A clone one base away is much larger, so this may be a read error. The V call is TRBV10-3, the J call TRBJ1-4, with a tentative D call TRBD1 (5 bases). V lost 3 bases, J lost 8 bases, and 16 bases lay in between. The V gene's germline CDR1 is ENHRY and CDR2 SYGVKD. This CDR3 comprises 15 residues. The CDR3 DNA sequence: TGTGCCATCAGTGACCCCACCGGCGGGGCGGAAAAACTGTTTTTT. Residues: CAISDPTGGAEKLFF.

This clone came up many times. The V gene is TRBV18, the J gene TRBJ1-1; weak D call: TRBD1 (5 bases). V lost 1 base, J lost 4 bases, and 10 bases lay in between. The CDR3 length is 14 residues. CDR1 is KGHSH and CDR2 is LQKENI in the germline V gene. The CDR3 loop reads CASSPQQDSTEAFF. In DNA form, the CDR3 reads TGTGCCAGCTCACCACAACAAGACAGCACTGAAGCTTTCTTT.